Listed below are T cell receptor beta chains from one sample, sequenced in a study of control samples from healthy donors and cancer patients. The repertoire was sequenced with immunoSEQ multiplex PCR; TCRdb's copy has only in-frame clones and lacks some. The table shows approximately 150,000 clones, with roughly 89% occurring only once. Sequencing input: blood. The origin of the receptors is a man between 18 and 29 years old in good health. Each CDR3 is given with its conserved first and last residue. Fields, in order: CDR3 protein, CDR3 DNA, D gene, J gene, V gene, clone size. The D gene is left open where the match is weak. Size is omitted from some rows. Given values are once, few, many or a class for expanded clones.

CDR3: CASRETGVGGYTF
DNA: TGCGCCAGCAGAGAGACAGGGGTCGGGGGCTACACCTTC
D: TRBD1
J: TRBJ1-2
V: TRBV5-1
size: .

CDR3: CASSQMTGGWQPQHF
DNA: TGTGCCAGCAGCCAGATGACAGGGGGCTGGCAGCCCCAGCATTTT
D: TRBD1
J: TRBJ1-5
V: TRBV11-2
size: .

CDR3: CASSLGLPSPGNTIYF
DNA: TGTGCCAGCAGCCTGGGACTTCCCTCTCCTGGAAACACCATATATTTT
D: .
J: TRBJ1-3
V: TRBV5-4
size: .

CDR3: CSAAGHTEAFF
DNA: TGCAGTGCGGCGGGCCACACTGAAGCTTTCTTT
D: .
J: TRBJ1-1
V: TRBV20-1
size: .

CDR3: CSVLAGTVDGYTF
DNA: TGCAGCGTCCTAGCGGGGACTGTTGATGGCTACACCTTC
D: .
J: TRBJ1-2
V: TRBV29-1
size: .

CDR3: CASSYRAMNTEAFF
DNA: TGTGCCAGCAGTTACCGGGCTATGAACACTGAAGCTTTCTTT
D: .
J: TRBJ1-1
V: TRBV6-5
size: .

CDR3: CASSGHDPLAGAYYEQYF
DNA: TGTGCCAGCAGCGGCCACGATCCACTAGCGGGGGCTTACTACGAGCAGTACTTC
D: .
J: TRBJ2-7
V: TRBV21-1
size: .

CDR3: CASSLVSSGEYRETQYF
DNA: TGCGCCAGCAGCTTGGTGTCTAGCGGGGAGTATAGAGAGACCCAGTACTTC
D: TRBD2
J: TRBJ2-5
V: TRBV5-1
size: .

CDR3: CATSGGYEQYF
DNA: TGTGCCACCAGTGGAGGGTACGAGCAGTACTTC
D: .
J: TRBJ2-7
V: TRBV24-1
size: .

CDR3: CASSIVGGYTF
DNA: TGTGCCAGCAGTATCGTGGGTGGCTACACCTTC
D: .
J: TRBJ1-2
V: TRBV28
size: .

CDR3: CASSLTGVHTEAFF
DNA: TGTGCCAGCAGTTTAACGGGGGTGCACACTGAAGCTTTCTTT
D: .
J: TRBJ1-1
V: TRBV27
size: .

CDR3: CASSPSGKAETQYF
DNA: TGTGCCAGCAGCCCCTCGGGAAAAGCGGAGACCCAGTACTTC
D: .
J: TRBJ2-5
V: TRBV7-9
size: .

CDR3: CASGQGPYSNQPQHF
DNA: TGTGCCAGCGGACAGGGACCCTATAGCAATCAGCCCCAGCATTTT
D: TRBD1
J: TRBJ1-5
V: TRBV19
size: .

CDR3: CASTPRQGYGYTF
DNA: TGTGCCAGCACCCCGCGACAGGGCTATGGCTACACCTTC
D: TRBD1
J: TRBJ1-2
V: TRBV5-5
size: .

CDR3: CASSFQGHLETQYF
DNA: TGTGCCAGCAGCTTTCAGGGGCATCTGGAGACCCAGTACTTC
D: .
J: TRBJ2-5
V: TRBV7-9
size: .

CDR3: CASSEIYRRTMRETQYF
DNA: TGTGCCAGCAGTGAAATCTACAGAAGGACAATGAGAGAGACCCAGTACTTC
D: .
J: TRBJ2-5
V: TRBV6-1
size: .

CDR3: CASSQEPGAWDNEQFF
DNA: TGCGCCAGCAGCCAAGAACCGGGGGCGTGGGACAATGAGCAGTTCTTC
D: .
J: TRBJ2-1
V: TRBV4-1
size: .

CDR3: CASSTDSTDTQYF
DNA: TGTGCCAGCAGCACCGACAGCACAGATACGCAGTATTTT
D: .
J: TRBJ2-3
V: TRBV5-6
size: few

CDR3: CASSQLYSNQPQHF
DNA: TGCGCCAGCAGCCAATTGTATAGCAATCAGCCCCAGCATTTT
D: .
J: TRBJ1-5
V: TRBV4-1
size: .

CDR3: CASRLSGESYEQYF
DNA: TGTGCAAGTCGCTTATCAGGTGAATCCTACGAGCAGTACTTC
D: .
J: TRBJ2-7
V: TRBV12-2
size: .

CDR3: CATSDSGQGSDEQFF
DNA: TGTGCCACCAGTGATTCGGGACAGGGGTCTGATGAGCAGTTCTTC
D: TRBD1
J: TRBJ2-1
V: TRBV24-1
size: .

CDR3: CASSPGLAGASTDTQYF
DNA: TGTGCCAGCAGCCCGGGACTAGCGGGTGCTAGCACAGATACGCAGTATTTT
D: TRBD2
J: TRBJ2-3
V: TRBV7-6
size: .

CDR3: CASSLEDRGIGEQFF
DNA: TGTGCCAGCAGCTTAGAAGACAGGGGGATTGGTGAGCAGTTCTTC
D: TRBD1
J: TRBJ2-1
V: TRBV11-3
size: .

CDR3: CASTSTGTYEQYF
DNA: TGTGCCAGCACCTCGACAGGGACCTACGAGCAGTACTTC
D: TRBD1
J: TRBJ2-7
V: TRBV6-5
size: .

CDR3: CASSLPPRTSGAEQYF
DNA: TGTGCCAGCAGCTTACCTCCACGGACTAGCGGGGCCGAGCAGTACTTC
D: TRBD2
J: TRBJ2-7
V: TRBV7-8
size: once

CDR3: CASSYTGGGLGPQHF
DNA: TGTGCCAGCAGTTACACCGGAGGGGGATTGGGGCCCCAGCATTTT
D: .
J: TRBJ1-5
V: TRBV6-2/TRBV6-3
size: .

CDR3: CASSHSLAGENTGELFF
DNA: TGTGCCAGCAGCCATAGTCTAGCGGGGGAAAACACCGGGGAGCTGTTTTTT
D: TRBD2
J: TRBJ2-2
V: TRBV4-2
size: .

CDR3: CASSQEQTYEQYF
DNA: TGTGCCAGCAGCCAAGAGCAGACCTACGAGCAGTACTTC
D: .
J: TRBJ2-7
V: TRBV4-2
size: .

CDR3: CASSSPGAGDTQYF
DNA: TGCGCCAGCAGCTCACCAGGGGCTGGAGATACGCAGTATTTT
D: .
J: TRBJ2-3
V: TRBV4-1
size: .

CDR3: CSVAGGPDTQYF
DNA: TGCAGCGTTGCGGGGGGGCCGGATACGCAGTATTTT
D: TRBD2
J: TRBJ2-3
V: TRBV29-1
size: .

CDR3: CATLVAGTGIYGYTF
DNA: TGTGCCACCCTAGTGGCGGGGACAGGGATCTATGGCTACACCTTC
D: TRBD1
J: TRBJ1-2
V: TRBV6-5
size: .